This note documents a single TCR beta chain sequence. This clone was counted a single time. Its antigen specificity is not known. Base qualities are missing; no much larger clone stands one base away. Libraries were prepared through the immunoSEQ multiplex PCR assay. Some 100,000 TCR templates per sample were assayed by the deep sequencing platform. Genomic DNA extracted from sorted T cells was used for TCRbeta CDR3 sequencing. The paper's data handling went like this. The R programming language was used for clonal analysis of TCRbeta CDR3 data. Alloreactive CD4+ and CD8+ clones were defined by comparing unstimulated samples with post-reaction CFSE-low samples. By matching sequences to the repertoires of sorted unstimulated Treg and non-Treg cells, each alloreactive CD4+ clone was assigned a regulatory or non-regulatory origin. Sourced from immuneACCESS, this table was stored by TCRdb with only in-frame sequences that have V and J called. A share of the clones is absent; for the studies checked, an unresolved V gene accounts for under half, and the remainder has no known explanation. V, J and clone size are taken as reported in that table, and D and trimming were inferred from the DNA itself. The sample table lists around 72,000 clones, 75% to 95% of them with a count of one. The top ten hold over 25% of the sample.

Per the germline V gene, MNHEY is the CDR1 and SVGAGI is the CDR2. At the junction V is shortened by 5 bases and J by 3 bases, with 7 bases in between. The CDR3 covers 12 residues, taking in both the cysteine and the phenylalanine. The kept DNA is CDR3 alone, 36 bases in frame from the first base. The entry originates in a study of siplizumab effects on memory and regulatory T cells (dated by TCRdb to about 2019). With regard to the full study: The study looked at the effect of siplizumab, an anti-CD2 antibody, on alloreactive T-cell subsets in allogeneic mixed lymphocyte reactions made from human PBMCs.

Sorted unstimulated T cells and proliferating T cells recovered from mixed lymphocyte reactions were subjected to TCRbeta CDR3 sequencing. Fresh whole blood from over eight HLA-typed healthy donors served as the source for isolating PBMCs. Here is what the overall study found, with its caveats: About 75-96% of proliferating CD4+ or CD8+ clones could not be given a naive or memory phenotype. Compared with memory T cells, unstimulated naive T cells appeared more diverse, and naive cells seemed to make a substantial contribution to the alloresponse. Among mappable alloreactive CD4+ clones, the Treg-derived fraction averaged approximately 69% with siplizumab versus 25% to 30% in control reactions. Siplizumab significantly reduced the cumulative frequency of alloreactive sequences traceable to unstimulated CD4+ memory T cells. Whether proliferating Tregs from siplizumab cultures were suppressive was not functionally confirmed. Because sequences at frequencies below about 10^-5 were poorly captured, only a minor fraction of alloreactive clones could be mapped back to unstimulated subsets.

Recombination connected TRBV6-5 to TRBJ1-1, with the D gene not clear enough to name. Sequencing input: CD8+ T cells sorted from blood. The receptor's source is a human donor in good health. The CDR3 loop reads CASSPSYTEAFF. The nucleotides are TGTGCCAGCAGTCCCAGTTACACTGAAGCTTTCTTT.